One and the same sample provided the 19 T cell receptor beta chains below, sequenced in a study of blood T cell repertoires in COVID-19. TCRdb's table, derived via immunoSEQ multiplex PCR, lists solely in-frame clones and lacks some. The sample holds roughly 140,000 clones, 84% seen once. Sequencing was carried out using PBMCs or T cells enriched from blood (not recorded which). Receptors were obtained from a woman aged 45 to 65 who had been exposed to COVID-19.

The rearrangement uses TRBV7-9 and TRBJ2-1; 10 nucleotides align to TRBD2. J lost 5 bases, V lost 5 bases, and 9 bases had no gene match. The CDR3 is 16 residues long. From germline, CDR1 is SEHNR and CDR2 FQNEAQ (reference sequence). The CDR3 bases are TGTGCCAGCAGCCATCTAGCGGGAGCAGGAGACAATGAGCAGTTCTTC. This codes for CASSHLAGAGDNEQFF.

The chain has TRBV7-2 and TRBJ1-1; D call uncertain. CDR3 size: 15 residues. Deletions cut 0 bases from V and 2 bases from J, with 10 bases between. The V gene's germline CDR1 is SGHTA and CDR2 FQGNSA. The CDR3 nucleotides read TGTGCCAGCAGCTTAGCTGGGAGCCCTAACACTGAAGCTTTCTTT. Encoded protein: CASSLAGSPNTEAFF. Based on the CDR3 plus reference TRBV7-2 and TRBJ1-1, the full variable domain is GAGVSQSPSNKVTEKGKDVELRCDPISGHTALYWYRQSLGQGLEFLIYFQGNSAPDKSGLPSDRFSAERTGGSVSTLTIQRTQQEDSAVYLCASSLAGSPNTEAFFGQGTRLTVV.

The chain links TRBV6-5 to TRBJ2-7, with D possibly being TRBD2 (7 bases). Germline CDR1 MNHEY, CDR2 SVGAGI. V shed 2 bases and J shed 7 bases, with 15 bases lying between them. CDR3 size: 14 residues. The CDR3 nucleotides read TGTGCCAGCAGTTACGGGGGCGCCGGGGGGGAGCAGTACTTC. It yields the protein CASSYGGAGGEQYF.

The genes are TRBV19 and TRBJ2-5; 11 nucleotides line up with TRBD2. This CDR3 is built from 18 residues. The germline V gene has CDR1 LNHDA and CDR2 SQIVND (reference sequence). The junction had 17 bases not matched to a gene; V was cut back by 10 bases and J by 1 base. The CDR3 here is CATRDRAGLAGGQETQYF. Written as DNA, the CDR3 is TGTGCCACCCGGGACAGGGCAGGTCTAGCGGGGGGCCAAGAGACCCAGTACTTC.

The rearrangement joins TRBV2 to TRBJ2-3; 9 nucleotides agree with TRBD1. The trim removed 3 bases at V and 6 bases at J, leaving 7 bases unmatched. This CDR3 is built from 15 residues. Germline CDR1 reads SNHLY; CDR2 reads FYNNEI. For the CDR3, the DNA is TGTGCCAGCAGTGATCGGGACAGGGTAAGGGATACGCAGTATTTT. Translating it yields CASSDRDRVRDTQYF.

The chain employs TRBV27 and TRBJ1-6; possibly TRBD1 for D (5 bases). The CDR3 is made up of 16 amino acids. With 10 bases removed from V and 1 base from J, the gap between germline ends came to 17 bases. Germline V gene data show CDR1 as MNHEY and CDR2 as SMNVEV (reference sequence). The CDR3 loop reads CATSLGDGSYNSPLHF. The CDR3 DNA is TGTGCCACTTCATTAGGGGATGGGTCCTATAATTCACCCCTCCACTTT.

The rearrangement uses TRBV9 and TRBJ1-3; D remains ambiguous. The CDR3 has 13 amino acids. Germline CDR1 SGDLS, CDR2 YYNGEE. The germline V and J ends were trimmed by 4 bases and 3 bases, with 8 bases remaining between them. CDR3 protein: CASSPYGGNTIYF. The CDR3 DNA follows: TGTGCCAGCAGCCCCTATGGTGGAAACACCATATATTTT.

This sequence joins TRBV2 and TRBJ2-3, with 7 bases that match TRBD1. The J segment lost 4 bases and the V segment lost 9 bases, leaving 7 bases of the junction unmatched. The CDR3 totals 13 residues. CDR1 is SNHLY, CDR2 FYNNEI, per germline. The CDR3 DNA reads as TGTGCCAGTAGACAGGGTAGGGCAGATACGCAGTATTTT. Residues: CASRQGRADTQYF.

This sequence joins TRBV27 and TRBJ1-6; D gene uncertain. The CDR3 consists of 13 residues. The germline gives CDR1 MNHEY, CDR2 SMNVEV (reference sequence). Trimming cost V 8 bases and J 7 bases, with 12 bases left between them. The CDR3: CASRASENSPLHF. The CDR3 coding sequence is TGTGCCAGCCGCGCCAGCGAGAATTCACCCCTCCACTTT.

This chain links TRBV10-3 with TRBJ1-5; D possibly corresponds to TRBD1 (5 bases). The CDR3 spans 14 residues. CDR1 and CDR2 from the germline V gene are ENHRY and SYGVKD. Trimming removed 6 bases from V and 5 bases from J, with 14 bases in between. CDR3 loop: CAISSQGVDQPQHF. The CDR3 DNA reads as TGTGCCATCAGCTCCCAAGGGGTGGATCAGCCCCAGCATTTT.

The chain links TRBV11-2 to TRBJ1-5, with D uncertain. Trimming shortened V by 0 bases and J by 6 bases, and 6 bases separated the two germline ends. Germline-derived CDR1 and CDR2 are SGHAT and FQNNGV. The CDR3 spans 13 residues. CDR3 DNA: TGTGCCAGCAGCTTAGATCCCGGTCAGCCCCAGCATTTT. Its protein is CASSLDPGQPQHF.

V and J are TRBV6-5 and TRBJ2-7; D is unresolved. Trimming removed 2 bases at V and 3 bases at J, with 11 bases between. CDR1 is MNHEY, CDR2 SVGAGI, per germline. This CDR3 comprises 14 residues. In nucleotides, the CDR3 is TGTGCCAGCAGTTACGCGGCGGAAGACTACGAGCAGTACTTC. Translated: CASSYAAEDYEQYF.

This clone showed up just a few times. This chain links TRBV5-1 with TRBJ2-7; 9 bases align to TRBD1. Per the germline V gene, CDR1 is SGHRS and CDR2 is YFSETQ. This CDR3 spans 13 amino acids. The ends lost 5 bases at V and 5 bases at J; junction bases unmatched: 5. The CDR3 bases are TGCGCCAGCAGGGACAGGGGAGGAGACGAGCAGTACTTC. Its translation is CASRDRGGDEQYF.

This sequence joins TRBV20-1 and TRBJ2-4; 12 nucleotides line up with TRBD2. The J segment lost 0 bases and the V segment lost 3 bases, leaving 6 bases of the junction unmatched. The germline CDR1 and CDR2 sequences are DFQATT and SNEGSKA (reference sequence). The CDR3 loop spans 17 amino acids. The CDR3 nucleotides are TGCAGTGCTAGTGCGGCTAGCGGGAGGGTAGCCAAAAACATTCAGTACTTC. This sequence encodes CSASAASGRVAKNIQYF.

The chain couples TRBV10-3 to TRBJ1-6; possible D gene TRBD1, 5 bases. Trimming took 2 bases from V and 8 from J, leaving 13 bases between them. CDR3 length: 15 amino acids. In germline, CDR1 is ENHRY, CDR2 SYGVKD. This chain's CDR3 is CAISELRAVDSPLHF. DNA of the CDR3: TGTGCCATCAGTGAGCTCAGGGCGGTCGATTCACCCCTCCACTTT.

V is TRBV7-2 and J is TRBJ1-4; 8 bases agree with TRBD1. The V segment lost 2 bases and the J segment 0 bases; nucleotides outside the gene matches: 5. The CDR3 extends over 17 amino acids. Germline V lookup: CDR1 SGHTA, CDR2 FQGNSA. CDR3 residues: CASSLQGALATNEKLFF. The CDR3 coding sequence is TGTGCCAGCAGCTTACAGGGGGCCCTCGCAACTAATGAAAAACTGTTTTTT.

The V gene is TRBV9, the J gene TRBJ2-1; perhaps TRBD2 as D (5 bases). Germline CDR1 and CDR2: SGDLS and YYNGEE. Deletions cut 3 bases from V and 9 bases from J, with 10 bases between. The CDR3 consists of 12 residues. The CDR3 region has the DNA TGTGCCAGCAGCGAGAGGGCCGGTGAGCAGTTCTTC. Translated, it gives CASSERAGEQFF.

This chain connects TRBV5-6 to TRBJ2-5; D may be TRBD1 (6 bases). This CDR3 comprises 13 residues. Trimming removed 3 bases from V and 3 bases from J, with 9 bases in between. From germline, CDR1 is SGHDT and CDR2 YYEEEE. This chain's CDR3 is CASSWGQEETQYF. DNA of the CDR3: TGTGCCAGCAGCTGGGGACAAGAAGAGACCCAGTACTTC. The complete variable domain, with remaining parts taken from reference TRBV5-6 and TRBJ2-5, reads DAGVTQSPTHLIKTRGQQVTLRCSPKSGHDTVSWYQQALGQGPQFIFQYYEEEERQRGNFPDRFSGHQFPNYSSELNVNALLLGDSALYLCASSWGQEETQYFGPGTRLLVL.

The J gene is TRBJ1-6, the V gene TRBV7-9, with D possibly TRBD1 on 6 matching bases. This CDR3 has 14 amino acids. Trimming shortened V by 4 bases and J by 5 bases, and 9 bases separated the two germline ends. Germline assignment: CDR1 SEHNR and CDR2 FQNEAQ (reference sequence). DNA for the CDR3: TGTGCCAGCAGCTCACAGGGAAATAATTCACCCCTCCACTTT. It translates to CASSSQGNNSPLHF.